This T cell receptor (beta chain) appears in the sequencing data of a study of blood T cell repertoires in COVID-19. V shed 0 bases and J 9 bases; nucleotides not matched to a gene: 8. The germline V gene encodes CDR1 MGHRA and CDR2 YSYEKL. This CDR3 has 15 residues. Sequencing was performed with immunoSEQ multiplex PCR; in TCRdb, only in-frame clones are kept and a portion is missing. This table has approximately 13,000 clones, 81% appearing once. Sequencing input: peripheral blood. This clonotype was sampled from a human donor in a cohort sampled during active COVID-19. The gene calls are TRBV4-1 and TRBJ2-1; 7 nucleotides line up with TRBD2. This CDR3 reads CASSQDGRDPFEQFF. For the CDR3, the DNA is TGCGCCAGCAGCCAAGATGGGAGGGACCCTTTTGAGCAGTTCTTC.